The entry that follows covers one T cell receptor beta chain sequence. Clones were read by immunoSEQ multiplex PCR, and TCRdb kept only the in-frame ones, dropping some. Of some 200,000 clones in the sample, approximately 80% were seen once. Looked up from germline, CDR1 is KGHDR and CDR2 is SFDVKD. The germline V and J ends were trimmed by 3 bases and 9 bases, with 11 bases remaining between them. The CDR3 covers 13 residues. This entry belongs to a study of blood T cell repertoires in COVID-19. Overall study: Sources were T cells, B-cell-depleted T cells, or PBMCs; the material itself was cDNA or gDNA.

The TCR originated in a human donor in a cohort sampled during active COVID-19. Specimen: peripheral blood. The chain couples TRBV24-1 to TRBJ2-1; possibly TRBD1 for D (6 bases). In nucleotides, the CDR3 is TGTGCCACCAGTGATCCGGACAGCGGTGAGCAGTTCTTC. Translating gives CATSDPDSGEQFF.